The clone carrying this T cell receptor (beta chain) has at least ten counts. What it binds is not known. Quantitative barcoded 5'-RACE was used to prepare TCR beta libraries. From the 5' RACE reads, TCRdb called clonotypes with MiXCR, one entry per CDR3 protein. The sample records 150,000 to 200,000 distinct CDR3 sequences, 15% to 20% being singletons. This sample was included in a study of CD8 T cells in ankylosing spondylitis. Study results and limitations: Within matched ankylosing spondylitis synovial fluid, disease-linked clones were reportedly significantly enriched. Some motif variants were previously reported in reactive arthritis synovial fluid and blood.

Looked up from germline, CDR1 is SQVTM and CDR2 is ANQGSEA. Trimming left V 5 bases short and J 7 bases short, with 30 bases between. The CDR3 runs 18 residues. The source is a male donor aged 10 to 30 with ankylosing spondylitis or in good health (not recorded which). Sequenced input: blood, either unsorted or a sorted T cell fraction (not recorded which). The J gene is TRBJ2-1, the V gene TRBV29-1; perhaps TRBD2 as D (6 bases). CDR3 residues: CSVRGLPSGSGAGNEQFF. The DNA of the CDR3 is TGCAGCGTTCGAGGGTTGCCGAGCGGGTCCGGAGCAGGGAATGAGCAGTTCTTC.